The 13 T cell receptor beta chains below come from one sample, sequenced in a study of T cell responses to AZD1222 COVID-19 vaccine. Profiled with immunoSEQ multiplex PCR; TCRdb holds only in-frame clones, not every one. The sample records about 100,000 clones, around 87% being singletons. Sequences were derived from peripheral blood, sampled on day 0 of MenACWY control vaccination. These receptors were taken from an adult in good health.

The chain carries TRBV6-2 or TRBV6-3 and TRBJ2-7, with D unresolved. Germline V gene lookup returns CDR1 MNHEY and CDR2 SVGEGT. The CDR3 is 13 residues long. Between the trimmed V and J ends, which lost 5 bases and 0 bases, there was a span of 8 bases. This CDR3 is CASSRVSSYEQYF. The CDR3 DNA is TGTGCCAGCAGTAGAGTTAGCTCCTACGAGCAGTACTTC.

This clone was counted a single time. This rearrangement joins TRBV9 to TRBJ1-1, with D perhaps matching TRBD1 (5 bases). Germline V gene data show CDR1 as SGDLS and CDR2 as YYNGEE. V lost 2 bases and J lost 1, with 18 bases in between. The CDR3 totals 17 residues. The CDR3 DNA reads TGTGCCAGCAGCGTCAACGGGGACGGCCGTGGGAACACTGAAGCTTTCTTT. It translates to CASSVNGDGRGNTEAFF.

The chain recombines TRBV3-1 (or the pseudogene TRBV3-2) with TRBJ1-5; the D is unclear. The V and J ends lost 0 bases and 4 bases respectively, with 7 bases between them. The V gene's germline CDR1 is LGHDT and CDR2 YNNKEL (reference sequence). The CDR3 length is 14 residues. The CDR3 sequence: CASSQESGNQPQHF. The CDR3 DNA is TGTGCCAGCAGCCAAGAGTCCGGGAATCAGCCCCAGCATTTT.

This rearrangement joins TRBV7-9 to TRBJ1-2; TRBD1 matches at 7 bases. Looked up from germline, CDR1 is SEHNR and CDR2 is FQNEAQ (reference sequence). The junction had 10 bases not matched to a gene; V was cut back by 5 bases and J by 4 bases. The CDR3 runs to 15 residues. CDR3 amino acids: CASSAGEGAGYGYTF. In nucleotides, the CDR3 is TGTGCCAGCAGCGCGGGGGAGGGGGCTGGCTATGGCTACACCTTC.

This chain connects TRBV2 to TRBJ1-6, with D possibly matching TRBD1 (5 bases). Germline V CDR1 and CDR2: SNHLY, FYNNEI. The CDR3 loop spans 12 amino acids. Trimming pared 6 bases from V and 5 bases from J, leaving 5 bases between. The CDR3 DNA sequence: TGTGCCAGCAGGACAGATAATTCACCCCTCCACTTT. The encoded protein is CASRTDNSPLHF.

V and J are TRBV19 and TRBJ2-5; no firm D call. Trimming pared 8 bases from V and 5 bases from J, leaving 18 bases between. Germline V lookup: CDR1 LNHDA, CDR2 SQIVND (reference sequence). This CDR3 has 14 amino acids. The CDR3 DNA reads TGTGCCAGTTCACCGGGCCTCACTGGGGAGACCCAGTACTTC. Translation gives CASSPGLTGETQYF.

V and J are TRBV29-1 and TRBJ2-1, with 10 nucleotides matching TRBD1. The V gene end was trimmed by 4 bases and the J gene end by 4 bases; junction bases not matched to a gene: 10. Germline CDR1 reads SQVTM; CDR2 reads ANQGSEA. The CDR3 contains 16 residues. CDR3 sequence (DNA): TGCAGCGTTGTATGGACAGGGGGTGAAAAATACAATGAGCAGTTCTTC. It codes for CSVVWTGGEKYNEQFF.

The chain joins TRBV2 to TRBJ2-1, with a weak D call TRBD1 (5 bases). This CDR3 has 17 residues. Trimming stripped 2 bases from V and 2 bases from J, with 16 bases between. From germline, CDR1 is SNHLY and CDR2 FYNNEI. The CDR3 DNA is TGTGCCAGCAGTGAACTCCCGGCAGGGCGTACCTACAATGAGCAGTTCTTC. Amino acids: CASSELPAGRTYNEQFF.

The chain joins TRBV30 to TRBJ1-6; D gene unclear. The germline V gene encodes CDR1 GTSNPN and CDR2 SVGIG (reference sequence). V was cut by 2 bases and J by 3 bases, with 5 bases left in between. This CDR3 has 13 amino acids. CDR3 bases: TGTGCCTGGAGTTCAGGCTATAATTCACCCCTCCACTTT. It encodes CAWSSGYNSPLHF.

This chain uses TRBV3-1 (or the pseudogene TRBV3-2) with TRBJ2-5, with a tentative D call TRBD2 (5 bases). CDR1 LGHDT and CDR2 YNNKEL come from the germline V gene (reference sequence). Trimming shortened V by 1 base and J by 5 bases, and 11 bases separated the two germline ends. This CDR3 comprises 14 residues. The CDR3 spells CASSQGTRGETQYF. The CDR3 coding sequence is TGTGCCAGCAGCCAAGGAACTCGAGGGGAGACCCAGTACTTC.

CDR3 DNA sequence: TGTGCCGGCCGGGACCCCAACACCGGGGAGCTGTTTTTT. It is translated as CAGRDPNTGELFF. The V call is TRBV30, the J call TRBJ2-2; D may be TRBD1 or TRBD2 (5 bases each). There are 13 residues in the CDR3. Trimming pared 8 bases from V and 2 bases from J, leaving 12 bases between. Germline V lookup: CDR1 GTSNPN, CDR2 SVGIG (reference sequence).

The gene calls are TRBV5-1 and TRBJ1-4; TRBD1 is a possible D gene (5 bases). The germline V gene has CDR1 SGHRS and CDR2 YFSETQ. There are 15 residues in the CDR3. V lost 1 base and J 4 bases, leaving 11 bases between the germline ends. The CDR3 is CASSLQGAGNEKLFF. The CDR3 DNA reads TGCGCCAGCAGCTTGCAGGGTGCGGGTAATGAAAAACTGTTTTTT.

The CDR3 DNA reads as TGCGCCAGCAGCCAAGTGCCGGGACAGCCTTCTCAGCCCCAGCATTTT. Translation gives CASSQVPGQPSQPQHF. This chain links TRBV4-1 with TRBJ1-5, with TRBD1 matching over 7 bases. V trimming: 1 base; J trimming: 6 bases; junction bases outside the gene matches: 9. The germline CDR1 and CDR2 sequences are MGHRA and YSYEKL. The CDR3 extends over 16 amino acids.